This T cell receptor (beta chain) came from a study of blood T cell repertoires in COVID-19. For the study at large: In each case, the material was cDNA or gDNA derived from T cells, B-cell-depleted T cells, or PBMCs.

This CDR3 region has 13 residues. J lost 7 bases, V lost 11 bases, and 9 bases had no gene match. This clone was found once. Per the original data handling: Quantification of nucleated cells was approximated via reference gene primer amplification. Measured with immunoSEQ multiplex PCR; TCRdb has only the in-frame clones, and not every one. V and J calls and clone size come straight from that table; D and trimming were deduced from the DNA. Among a few hundred thousand clones listed, about 91% were seen once. The sample was peripheral blood. The V gene is TRBV23-1, the J gene TRBJ2-1; 9 nucleotides agree with TRBD1. TRBV23-1 is marked as an open reading frame, function uncertain. This TCR derives from a woman aged 60-75 years with acute or convalescent COVID-19. CDR3 sequence (DNA): TGCGCCGCCTGGACAGGGGAAGGGAATGAGCAGTTCTTC. Amino acid sequence: CAAWTGEGNEQFF.